This record concerns one TCR beta chain sequence. What it recognizes is unknown. Its ends do not fully match the called genes, so a read error is possible. A minimum of 7 million PBMCs was isolated per sample. The data are from a study of blood T cells in healthy people across ages. Together with a sample-barcoded 5' primer, a J-beta primer mix was included in a second PCR lasting about 6 to 11 cycles. TCRdb reprocessed the 5' RACE reads with MiXCR, giving one entry per CDR3 protein. This table holds fewer than 900,000 distinct CDR3 sequences, about 34% found once. The CDR3 is 19 residues long. Study-level points and caveats: While age rose, TCR beta diversity per million T cells dropped in a roughly linear way.

The chain combines TRBV12-3 or TRBV12-4 with TRBJ2-6; D call uncertain. This clonotype was sampled from a man between 18 and 35 years old in good health. Sequences were obtained from blood. The CDR3 sequence: CASSLRSRSLSSGTNVLTF. CDR3 nucleotides: TGTGCCAGCAGTTTAAGGTCCAGGTCACTAAGCTCTGGGACCAACGTCCTGACTTTC.